A single sample is the source of the 11 T cell receptor beta chains below, sequenced in a study of T cell repertoires in ileal Crohn's disease. Lamina propria lymphocytes from surgical specimens were isolated on a density gradient before sorting. The table came from immunoSEQ multiplex PCR; TCRdb's copy has only in-frame clones and leaves some out. The table has a few thousand clones, 80% to 95% seen once. What was sequenced was CD4+ T cells sorted from the ileum. The receptors were sampled from an adult with Crohn's disease.

V usage is TRBV20-1 and J usage is TRBJ2-1; D remains ambiguous. Germline-derived CDR1 and CDR2 are DFQATT and SNEGSKA (reference sequence). Deletions cut 4 bases from V and 4 bases from J, with 5 bases between. The CDR3 extends over 11 amino acids. As DNA, the CDR3 is TGCAGTGCTACCCGGTACAATGAGCAGTTCTTC. This encodes CSATRYNEQFF.

The J gene is TRBJ1-2, the V gene TRBV19; D is undetermined. CDR1 and CDR2 from the germline V gene are LNHDA and SQIVND (reference sequence). Trimming took off 3 bases at V and 4 bases at J, with 12 bases between the two ends. This CDR3 has 14 amino acids. The CDR3 loop reads CASSMGTSGYGYTF. The DNA for the CDR3 is TGTGCCAGTAGTATGGGCACGAGTGGCTATGGCTACACCTTC.

This clone was observed a few times. The rearrangement links TRBV28 to TRBJ2-4; TRBD1 might be the D (5 bases). Germline CDR1 and CDR2: MDHEN and SYDVKM. Trimming took off 6 bases at V and 12 bases at J, with 24 bases between the two ends. The CDR3 totals 15 residues. The CDR3 sequence is CASRTSAGKLGNQYF. CDR3 bases: TGTGCCAGCAGAACCTCCGCAGGGAAACTTGGTAATCAGTACTTC.

This chain uses TRBV2 with TRBJ1-1, with TRBD1 identical over 11 bases. Germline V gives CDR1 SNHLY, CDR2 FYNNEI. The length of the CDR3 is 16 residues. J lost 7 bases, V lost 3 bases, and 10 bases had no gene match. The CDR3 coding sequence is TGTGCCAGCAGTGAGAGGACAGGGGGCGAATTAGTTGAAGCTTTCTTT. It yields the protein CASSERTGGELVEAFF.

This chain joins TRBV28 and TRBJ1-5, with 7 nucleotides matching TRBD1. CDR3 length equals 16 residues. Germline loops: CDR1 MDHEN, CDR2 SYDVKM. V lost 6 bases, J lost 4 bases, and 12 bases stayed unmatched. CDR3 protein: CASRKTGTALNQPQHF. CDR3 DNA sequence: TGTGCCAGCAGAAAAACCGGGACAGCTCTTAATCAGCCCCAGCATTTT.

The CDR3 is CASTWWYKQSRANVLTF. The CDR3 nucleotides read TGTGCCAGCACCTGGTGGTACAAACAAAGTCGGGCCAACGTCCTGACTTTC. The chain employs TRBV9 and TRBJ2-6; D call uncertain. This CDR3 spans 17 amino acids. Germline V gene sequence: CDR1 SGDLS, CDR2 YYNGEE. The V end lost 6 bases, the J end lost 5 bases, and 21 bases lay between the germline ends.

This chain uses TRBV13 with TRBJ2-7; 8 bases are a match to TRBD2. Per germline, CDR1 PRHDT and CDR2 FYEKMQ (reference sequence). The J segment lost 3 bases and the V segment lost 3 bases, leaving 7 bases of the junction unmatched. The CDR3 has 15 residues. The CDR3 bases are TGTGCCAGCAGCTTGGTCGGGAGGGCCGACTACGAGCAGTACTTC. This encodes CASSLVGRADYEQYF.

The chain uses TRBV6-6 and TRBJ1-1; 8 bases line up with TRBD1. The CDR3 length is 16 residues. Per the germline V gene, CDR1 is MNHNY and CDR2 is SVGAGI (reference sequence). After removal of 0 bases from V and 6 bases from J, the junction contained 9 bases not matched to a gene. CDR3 sequence (DNA): TGTGCCAGCAGTTACTCTCCAGGGGGCCGGCCCGCTGAAGCTTTCTTT. Residues: CASSYSPGGRPAEAFF.

The rearrangement links TRBV7-2 to TRBJ2-7; 8 bases line up with TRBD1. Germline assignment: CDR1 SGHTA and CDR2 FQGNSA. The V segment lost 7 bases and the J segment 1 base; nucleotides outside the gene matches: 12. The CDR3 is made up of 16 amino acids. Here the CDR3 reads CASTITTGGRSYEQYF. The DNA for the CDR3 is TGTGCCAGCACCATCACTACAGGGGGAAGGTCCTACGAGCAGTACTTC. Full variable domain (outside the CDR3, taken from reference TRBV7-2 and TRBJ2-7): GAGVSQSPSNKVTEKGKDVELRCDPISGHTALYWYRQSLGQGLEFLIYFQGNSAPDKSGLPSDRFSAERTGGSVSTLTIQRTQQEDSAVYLCASTITTGGRSYEQYFGPGTRLTVT.

This sequence joins TRBV2 and TRBJ2-5, with a weak D call TRBD1 (5 bases). The CDR3 contains 12 residues. V was pared by 6 bases and J by 3 bases, with 8 bases between. Germline CDR1 is SNHLY and CDR2 is FYNNEI. The CDR3 here is CASSPREETQYF. CDR3 coding DNA: TGTGCCAGCAGCCCCAGGGAAGAGACCCAGTACTTC.

This chain joins TRBV6-1 and TRBJ2-1, with TRBD2 matching 10 bases. There are 14 residues in the CDR3. CDR1 is MNHNS and CDR2 is SASEGT in the germline V gene. V lost 7 bases, J lost 8 bases, and 8 bases stayed unmatched. In DNA, the CDR3 is TGTGCCAGCATCAGAGCTAGCGGGAGACATGAGCAGTTCTTC. It translates to CASIRASGRHEQFF.